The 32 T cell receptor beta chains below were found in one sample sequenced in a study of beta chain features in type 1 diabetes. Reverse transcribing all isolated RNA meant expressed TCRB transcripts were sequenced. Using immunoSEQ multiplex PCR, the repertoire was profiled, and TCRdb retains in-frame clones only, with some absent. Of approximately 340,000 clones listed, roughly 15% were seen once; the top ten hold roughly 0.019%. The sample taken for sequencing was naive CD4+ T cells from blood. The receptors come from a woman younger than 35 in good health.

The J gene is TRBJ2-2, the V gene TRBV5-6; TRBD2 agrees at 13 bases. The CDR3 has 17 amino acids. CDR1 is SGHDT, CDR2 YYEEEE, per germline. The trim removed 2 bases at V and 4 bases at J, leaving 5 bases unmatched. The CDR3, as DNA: TGTGCCAGCAGCTTTCGACTAGCGGGAGGCCCCACCGGGGAGCTGTTTTTT. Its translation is CASSFRLAGGPTGELFF.

The CDR3 loop reads CSAANPNEQFF. In DNA, the CDR3 is TGCAGTGCTGCGAACCCCAATGAGCAGTTCTTC. The V gene is TRBV20-1, the J gene TRBJ2-1; D remains ambiguous. This CDR3 region has 11 residues. V lost 5 bases and J 6 bases, leaving 8 bases between the germline ends. The germline V gene encodes CDR1 DFQATT and CDR2 SNEGSKA (reference sequence).

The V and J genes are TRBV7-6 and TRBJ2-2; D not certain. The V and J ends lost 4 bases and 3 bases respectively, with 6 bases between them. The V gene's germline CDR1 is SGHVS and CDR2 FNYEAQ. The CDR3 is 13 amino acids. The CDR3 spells CASSSDHTGELFF. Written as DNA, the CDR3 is TGTGCCAGCAGCTCAGATCACACCGGGGAGCTGTTTTTT.

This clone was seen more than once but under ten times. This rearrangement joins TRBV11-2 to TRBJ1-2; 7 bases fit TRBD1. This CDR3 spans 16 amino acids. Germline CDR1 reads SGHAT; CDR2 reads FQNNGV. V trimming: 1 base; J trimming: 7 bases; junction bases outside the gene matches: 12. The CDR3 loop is CASSLASTTGLAGYTF. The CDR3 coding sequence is TGTGCCAGCAGCTTAGCCTCCACGACAGGGCTGGCTGGCTACACCTTC.

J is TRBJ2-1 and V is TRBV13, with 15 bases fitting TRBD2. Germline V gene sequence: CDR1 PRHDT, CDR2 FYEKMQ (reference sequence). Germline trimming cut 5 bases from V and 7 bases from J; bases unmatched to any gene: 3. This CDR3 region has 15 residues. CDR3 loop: CASSLGTSGGNEQFF. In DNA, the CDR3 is TGTGCCAGCAGCCTCGGGACTAGCGGGGGGAATGAGCAGTTCTTC.

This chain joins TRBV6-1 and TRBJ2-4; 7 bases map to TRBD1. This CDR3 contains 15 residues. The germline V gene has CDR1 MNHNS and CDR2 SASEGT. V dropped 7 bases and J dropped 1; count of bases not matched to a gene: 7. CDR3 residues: CASTRTGEAKNIQYF. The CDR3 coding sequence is TGTGCCAGCACCAGGACAGGAGAGGCCAAAAACATTCAGTACTTC.

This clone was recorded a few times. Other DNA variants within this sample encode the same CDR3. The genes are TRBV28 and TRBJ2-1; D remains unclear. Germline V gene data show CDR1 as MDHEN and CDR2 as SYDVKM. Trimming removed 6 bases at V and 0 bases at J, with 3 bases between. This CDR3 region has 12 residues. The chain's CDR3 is CASSLSYNEQFF. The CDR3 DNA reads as TGTGCCAGCAGCCTCTCCTACAATGAGCAGTTCTTC.

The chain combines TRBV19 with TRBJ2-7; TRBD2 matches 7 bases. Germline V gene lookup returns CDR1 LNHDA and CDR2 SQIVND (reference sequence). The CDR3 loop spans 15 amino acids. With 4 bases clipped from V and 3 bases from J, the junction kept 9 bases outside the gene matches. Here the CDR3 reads CASSTHGDYFYEQYF. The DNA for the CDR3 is TGTGCCAGTAGTACGCACGGGGACTACTTCTACGAGCAGTACTTC.

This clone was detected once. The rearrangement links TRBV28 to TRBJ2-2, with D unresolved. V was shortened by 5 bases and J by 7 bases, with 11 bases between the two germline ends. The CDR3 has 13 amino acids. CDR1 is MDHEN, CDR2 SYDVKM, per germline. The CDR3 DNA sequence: TGTGCCAGCAGTGCCGCCCGAGGCGGGGAGCTGTTTTTT. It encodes CASSAARGGELFF.

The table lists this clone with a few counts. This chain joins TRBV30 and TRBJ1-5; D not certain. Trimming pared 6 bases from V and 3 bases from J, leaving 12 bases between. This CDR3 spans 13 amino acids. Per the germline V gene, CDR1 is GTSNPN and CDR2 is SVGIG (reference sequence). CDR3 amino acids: CACASRPNQPQHF. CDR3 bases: TGTGCCTGTGCTAGTAGGCCCAATCAGCCCCAGCATTTT.

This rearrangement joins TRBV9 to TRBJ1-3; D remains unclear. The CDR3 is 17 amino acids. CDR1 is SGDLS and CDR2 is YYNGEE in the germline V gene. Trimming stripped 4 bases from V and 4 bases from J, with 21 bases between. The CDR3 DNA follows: TGTGCCAGCAGCCCACGTTCTAGCGTACTAGGAGGAAACACCATATATTTT. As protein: CASSPRSSVLGGNTIYF.

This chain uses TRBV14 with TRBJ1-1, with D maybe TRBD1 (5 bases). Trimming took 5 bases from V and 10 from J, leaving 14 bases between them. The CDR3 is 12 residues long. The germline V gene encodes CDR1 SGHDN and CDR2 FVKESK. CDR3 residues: CASSELTVGAFF. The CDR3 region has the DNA TGTGCCAGCAGCGAACTGACAGTCGGAGCTTTCTTT.

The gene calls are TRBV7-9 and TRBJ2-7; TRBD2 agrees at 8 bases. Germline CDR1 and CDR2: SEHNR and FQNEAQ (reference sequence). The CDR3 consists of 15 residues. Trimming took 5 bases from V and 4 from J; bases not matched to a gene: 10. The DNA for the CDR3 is TGTGCCAGCAGCGAGACGTCGTCGGGAGGGTACGAGCAGTACTTC. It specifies CASSETSSGGYEQYF.

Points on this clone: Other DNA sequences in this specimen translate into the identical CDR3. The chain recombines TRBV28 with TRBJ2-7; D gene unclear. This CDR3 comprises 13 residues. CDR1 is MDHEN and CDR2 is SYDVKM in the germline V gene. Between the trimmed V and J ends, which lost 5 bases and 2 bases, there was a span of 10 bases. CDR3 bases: TGTGCCAGCAGTCTCCCCAGTCCCTACGAGCAGTACTTC. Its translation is CASSLPSPYEQYF.

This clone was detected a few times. Here the CDR3 reads CASSPGDRVIPGANVLTF. The CDR3 bases are TGTGCCAGCTCACCAGGGGACAGGGTCATCCCTGGGGCCAACGTCCTGACTTTC. The chain combines TRBV18 with TRBJ2-6; 9 positions match TRBD1. Germline V gives CDR1 KGHSH, CDR2 LQKENI. Trimming took 2 bases from V and 2 from J; bases not matched to a gene: 7. CDR3 size: 18 residues.

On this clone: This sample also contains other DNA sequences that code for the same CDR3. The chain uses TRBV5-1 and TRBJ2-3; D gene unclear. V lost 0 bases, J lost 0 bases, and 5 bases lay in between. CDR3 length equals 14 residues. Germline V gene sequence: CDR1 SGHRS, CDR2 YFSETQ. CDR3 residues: CASSLDSSTDTQYF. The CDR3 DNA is TGCGCCAGCAGCTTGGATTCTAGCACAGATACGCAGTATTTT.

CDR3 sequence reads: CATSLDASPGLAGEQFF. DNA for the CDR3: TGTGCCACCAGCCTAGACGCCTCCCCGGGACTAGCTGGTGAGCAGTTCTTC. This chain joins TRBV15 and TRBJ2-1; TRBD2 matches 9 bases. Germline trimming cut 5 bases from V and 9 bases from J; bases unmatched to any gene: 17. The CDR3 has 17 residues. The germline V gene has CDR1 LNHNV and CDR2 YYDKDF (reference sequence). Full variable domain (remainder filled in from reference TRBV15 and TRBJ2-1): DAMVIQNPRYQVTQFGKPVTLSCSQTLNHNVMYWYQQKSSQAPKLLFHYYDKDFNNEADTPDNFQSRRPNTSFCFLDIRSPGLGDTAMYLCATSLDASPGLAGEQFFGPGTRLTVL.

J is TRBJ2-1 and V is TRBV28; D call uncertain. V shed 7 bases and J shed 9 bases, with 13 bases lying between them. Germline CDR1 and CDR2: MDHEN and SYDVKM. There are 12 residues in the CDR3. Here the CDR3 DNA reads TGTGCCAGCAAAACCCCCAGCGCTGAGCAGTTCTTC. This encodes CASKTPSAEQFF. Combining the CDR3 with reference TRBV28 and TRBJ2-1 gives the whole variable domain DVKVTQSSRYLVKRTGEKVFLECVQDMDHENMFWYRQDPGLGLRLIYFSYDVKMKEKGDIPEGYSVSREKKERFSLILESASTNQTSMYLCASKTPSAEQFFGPGTRLTVL.

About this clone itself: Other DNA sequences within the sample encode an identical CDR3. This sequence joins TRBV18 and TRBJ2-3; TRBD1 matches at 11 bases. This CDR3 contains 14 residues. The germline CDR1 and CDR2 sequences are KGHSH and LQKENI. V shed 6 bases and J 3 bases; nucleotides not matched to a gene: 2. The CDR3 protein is CASSRDRGTDTQYF. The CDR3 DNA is TGTGCCAGCTCTCGGGACAGGGGGACAGATACGCAGTATTTT.

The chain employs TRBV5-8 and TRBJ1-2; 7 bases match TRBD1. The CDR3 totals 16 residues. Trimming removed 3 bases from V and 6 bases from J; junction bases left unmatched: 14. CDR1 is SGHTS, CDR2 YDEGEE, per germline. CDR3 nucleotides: TGTGCCAGCAGCTCGGGACAGCGCGGGTTCCTGGATGGCTACACCTTC. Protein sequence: CASSSGQRGFLDGYTF. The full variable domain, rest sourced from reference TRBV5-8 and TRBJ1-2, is EAGVTQSPTHLIKTRGQQATLRCSPISGHTSVYWYQQALGLGLQFLLWYDEGEERNRGNFPPRFSGRQFPNYSSELNVNALELEDSALYLCASSSGQRGFLDGYTFGSGTRLTVV.

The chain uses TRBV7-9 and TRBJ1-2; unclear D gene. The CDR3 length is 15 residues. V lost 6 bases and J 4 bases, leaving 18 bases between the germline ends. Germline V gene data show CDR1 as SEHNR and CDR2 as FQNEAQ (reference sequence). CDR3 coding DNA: TGTGCCAGCAGTTTTTCAGCGGACCGGGTCTATGGCTACACCTTC. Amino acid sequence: CASSFSADRVYGYTF.

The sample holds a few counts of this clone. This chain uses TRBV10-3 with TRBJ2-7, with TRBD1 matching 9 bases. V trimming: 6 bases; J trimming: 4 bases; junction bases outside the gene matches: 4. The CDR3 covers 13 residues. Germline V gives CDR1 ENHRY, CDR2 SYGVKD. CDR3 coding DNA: TGTGCCATCAGCCCGGGACAGGGTTACGAGCAGTACTTC. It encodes CAISPGQGYEQYF.

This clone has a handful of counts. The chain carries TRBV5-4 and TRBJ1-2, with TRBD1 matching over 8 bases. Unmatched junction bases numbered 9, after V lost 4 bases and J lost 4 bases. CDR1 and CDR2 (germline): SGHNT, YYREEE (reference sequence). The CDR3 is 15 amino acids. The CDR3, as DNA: TGTGCCAGCAGCAATGGACAGGGACTGAGCTATGGCTACACCTTC. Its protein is CASSNGQGLSYGYTF.

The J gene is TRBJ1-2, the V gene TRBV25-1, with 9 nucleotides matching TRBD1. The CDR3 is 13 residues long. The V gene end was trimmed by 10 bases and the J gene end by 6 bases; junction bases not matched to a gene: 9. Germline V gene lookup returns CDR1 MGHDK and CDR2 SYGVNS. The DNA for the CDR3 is TGTGCCACCACGAAAGGGACAGGGAATGGCTACACCTTC. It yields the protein CATTKGTGNGYTF.

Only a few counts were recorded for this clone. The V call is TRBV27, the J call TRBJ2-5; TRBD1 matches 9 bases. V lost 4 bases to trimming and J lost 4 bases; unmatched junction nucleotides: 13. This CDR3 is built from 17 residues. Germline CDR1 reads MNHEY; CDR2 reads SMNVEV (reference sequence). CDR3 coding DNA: TGTGCCAGCAGTTCACTTTCCTACAGGGGGCAGGGAGAGACCCAGTACTTC. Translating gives CASSSLSYRGQGETQYF.

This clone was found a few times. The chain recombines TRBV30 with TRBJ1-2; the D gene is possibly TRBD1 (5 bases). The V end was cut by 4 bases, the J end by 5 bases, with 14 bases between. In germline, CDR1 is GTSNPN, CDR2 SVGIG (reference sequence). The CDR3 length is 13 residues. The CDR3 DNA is TGTGCCTGGAACGCGGGGGGAGGGTATGGCTACACCTTC. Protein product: CAWNAGGGYGYTF. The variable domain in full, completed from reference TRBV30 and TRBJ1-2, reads SQTIHQWPATLVQPVGSPLSLECTVEGTSNPNLYWYRQAAGRGLQLLFYSVGIGQISSEVPQNLSASRPQDRQFILSSKKLLLSDSGFYLCAWNAGGGYGYTFGSGTRLTVV.

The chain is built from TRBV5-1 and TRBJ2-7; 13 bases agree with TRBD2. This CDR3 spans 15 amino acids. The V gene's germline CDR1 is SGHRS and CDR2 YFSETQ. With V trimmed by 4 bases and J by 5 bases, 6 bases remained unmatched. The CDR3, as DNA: TGCGCCAGCAGCCCGAGACTAGCGGGAGGCCACGAGCAGTACTTC. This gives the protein CASSPRLAGGHEQYF.

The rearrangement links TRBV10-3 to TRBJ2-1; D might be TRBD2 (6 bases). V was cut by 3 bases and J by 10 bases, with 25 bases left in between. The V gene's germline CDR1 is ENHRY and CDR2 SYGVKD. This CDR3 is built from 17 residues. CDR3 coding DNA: TGTGCCATCAGTGACCCCGCAGCTATTGGCGGGATTCAAGAGCAGTTCTTC. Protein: CAISDPAAIGGIQEQFF.

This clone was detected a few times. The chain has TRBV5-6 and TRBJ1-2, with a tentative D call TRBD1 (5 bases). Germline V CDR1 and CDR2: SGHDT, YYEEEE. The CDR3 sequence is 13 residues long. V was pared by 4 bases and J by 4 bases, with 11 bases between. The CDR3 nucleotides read TGTGCCAGCAGCAGAGGGACTGCCTATGGCTACACCTTC. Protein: CASSRGTAYGYTF.

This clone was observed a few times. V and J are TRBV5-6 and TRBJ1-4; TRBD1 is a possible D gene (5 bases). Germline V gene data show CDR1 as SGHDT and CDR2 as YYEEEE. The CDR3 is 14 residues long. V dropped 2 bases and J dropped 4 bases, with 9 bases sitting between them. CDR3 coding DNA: TGTGCCAGCAGCTTTCAACAGGTTAATGAAAAACTGTTTTTT. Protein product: CASSFQQVNEKLFF. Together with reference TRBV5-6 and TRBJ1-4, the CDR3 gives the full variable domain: DAGVTQSPTHLIKTRGQQVTLRCSPKSGHDTVSWYQQALGQGPQFIFQYYEEEERQRGNFPDRFSGHQFPNYSSELNVNALLLGDSALYLCASSFQQVNEKLFFGSGTQLSVL.

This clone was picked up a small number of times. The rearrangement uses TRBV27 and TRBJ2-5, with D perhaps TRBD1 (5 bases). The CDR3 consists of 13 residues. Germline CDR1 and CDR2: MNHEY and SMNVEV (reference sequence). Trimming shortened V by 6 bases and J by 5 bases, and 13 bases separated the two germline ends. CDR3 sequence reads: CASSSGRPETQYF. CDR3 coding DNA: TGTGCCAGCAGCTCAGGGCGCCCCGAGACCCAGTACTTC.

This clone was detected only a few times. CDR3 sequence: CASSWSGGVWATEAFF. CDR3 nucleotide sequence: TGTGCCAGCAGCTGGTCCGGCGGGGTTTGGGCCACTGAAGCTTTCTTT. V and J are TRBV7-2 and TRBJ1-1; D not resolved. V lost 4 bases to trimming and J lost 4 bases, with 19 bases between them. Germline CDR1 is SGHTA and CDR2 is FQGNSA. The CDR3 is 16 residues long.